The clone carrying this T cell receptor (beta chain) was recorded many times. Antigen unknown. The data were taken from a study of T-cell reconstitution after alpha-beta-depleted transplantation in children. General observations from the study: Expanded graft clones, several hundred of them, were reportedly the source of alpha-beta T cells about two months after transplant.

For TCRbeta, the library was prepared with unique molecular identifiers. TCRdb recomputed calls from the PCR reads with MiXCR, one row per CDR3 protein. Here the sample spans around 440,000 distinct CDR3 sequences, over 9.5% being singletons. In germline, CDR1 is GTSNPN, CDR2 SVGIG (reference sequence). This CDR3 spans 12 amino acids. Between the trimmed V and J ends, which lost 4 bases and 6 bases, there was a span of 10 bases. The sequences come from PBMCs, collected before TCRalphabeta/CD19-depleted stem cell transplant. This sequence joins TRBV30 and TRBJ1-5; D is uncertain. This TCR came from a child younger than 10 with inherited bone marrow failure, due to receive a stem cell transplant. CDR3 coding DNA: TGTGCCTGGAATAGCGGAAGTCAGCCCCAGCATTTT. As protein: CAWNSGSQPQHF.